This T cell receptor (beta chain) was found in a study of blood T cell repertoires in COVID-19. In the study overall: Samples representing acute and convalescent COVID-19 were sourced from the United States, Italy and Spain. Sources were T cells, B-cell-depleted T cells, or PBMCs; the material itself was cDNA or gDNA.

How the authors handled the data: The assay estimated nucleated cells by amplifying reference gene primers. TCRdb's copy holds only in-frame clones and misses some; the assay was immunoSEQ multiplex PCR. V, J and clone size were drawn from that table, and D and trimming were deduced from the DNA. The top ten hold about 0.64% of the sample, which has about 260,000 clones, approximately 85% seen once. V gave up 5 bases and J gave up 2 bases, with 12 bases separating them. From germline, CDR1 is GTSNPN and CDR2 SVGIG (reference sequence). There are 13 residues in the CDR3. The sequence was collected from a human donor in a cohort sampled during active COVID-19. The V call is TRBV30, the J call TRBJ1-1; D uncertain. Sequencing used peripheral blood. CDR3 coding DNA: TGTGCCTGGTATCTTAATGGCAACACTGAAGCTTTCTTT. Amino acids: CAWYLNGNTEAFF.